This is a list of T cell receptor beta chains from one sample in a study of blood T cell repertoires in COVID-19. Data came from immunoSEQ multiplex PCR; TCRdb stores just in-frame clones and leaves some out. The sample lists fewer than 130,000 clones, around 80% occurring once. Sequenced sample: peripheral blood. The receptors come from an elderly woman with acute or convalescent COVID-19. The CDR3 runs from the conserved cysteine through the conserved F or W. The D gene is left open where the match is weak. Part of the rows lack a size; the others show once, few, many or a class for expanded clones.

v_gene: TRBV6-6; j_gene: TRBJ1-2; abundance: .; d_gene: .; CDR3nt: TGTGCCAGCGATCCCGGGGCAGGACTAGCTAACTATGGCTACACCTTC; CDR3aa: CASDPGAGLANYGYTF
v_gene: TRBV12-3/TRBV12-4; j_gene: TRBJ1-5; abundance: .; d_gene: .; CDR3nt: TGTGCCAGCAGTTTACAGGGGAATCAGCCCCAGCATTTT; CDR3aa: CASSLQGNQPQHF
v_gene: TRBV6-2/TRBV6-3; j_gene: TRBJ2-2; abundance: few; d_gene: .; CDR3nt: TGTGCCAGCAGTTGGTCTGGGGCTCGGGTGTCCGGGGAGCTGTTTTTT; CDR3aa: CASSWSGARVSGELFF
v_gene: TRBV6-5; j_gene: TRBJ1-2; abundance: .; d_gene: TRBD1; CDR3nt: TGTGCCAGCAGATCAGACGGGAGGGGGCCCCGAGGCTACACCTTC; CDR3aa: CASRSDGRGPRGYTF
v_gene: TRBV21-1; j_gene: TRBJ1-1; abundance: .; d_gene: .; CDR3nt: TGTGCCAGCAGCAAGGTCACAGGGGGAGCGGGCACTGAAGCTTTCTTT; CDR3aa: CASSKVTGGAGTEAFF
v_gene: TRBV5-5; j_gene: TRBJ1-5; abundance: once; d_gene: .; CDR3nt: TGTGCCAGCAGCTTGGTGGTTGGGGGCAGAAATAGCAATCAGCCCCAGCATTTT; CDR3aa: CASSLVVGGRNSNQPQHF
v_gene: TRBV6-1; j_gene: TRBJ2-3; abundance: once; d_gene: .; CDR3nt: TGTGCCAGCAGTGAAAGATCTCAGGGATCGTGGGGCACAGATACGCAGTATTTT; CDR3aa: CASSERSQGSWGTDTQYF
v_gene: TRBV28; j_gene: TRBJ2-7; abundance: .; d_gene: .; CDR3nt: TGTGCCAGCAGTTTATACACCGTTGCCTACGAGCAGTACTTC; CDR3aa: CASSLYTVAYEQYF
v_gene: TRBV6-1; j_gene: TRBJ2-7; abundance: .; d_gene: .; CDR3nt: TGTGCCAGCAGTGAATGGGAGCCCCCCTACGAGCAGTACTTC; CDR3aa: CASSEWEPPYEQYF
v_gene: TRBV5-1; j_gene: TRBJ1-2; abundance: .; d_gene: TRBD1; CDR3nt: TGCGCCAGCAGCTGGGACAGAACCTATGGCTACACCTTC; CDR3aa: CASSWDRTYGYTF
v_gene: TRBV11-2; j_gene: TRBJ2-3; abundance: .; d_gene: .; CDR3nt: TGTGCCAGCAGCCCCTGGGGGCCACGAGGCACAGATACGCAGTATTTT; CDR3aa: CASSPWGPRGTDTQYF
v_gene: TRBV7-6; j_gene: TRBJ2-7; abundance: .; d_gene: .; CDR3nt: TGTGCCAGCAGCTTAAACAGGGAGAACGAGCAGTACTTC; CDR3aa: CASSLNRENEQYF
v_gene: TRBV3-1/TRBV3-2; j_gene: TRBJ2-3; abundance: .; d_gene: TRBD2; CDR3nt: TGTGCCAGCAGCCAAGATCTAGCGGGGGGCATCATCACAGATACGCAGTATTTT; CDR3aa: CASSQDLAGGIITDTQYF
v_gene: TRBV4-3; j_gene: TRBJ2-3; abundance: .; d_gene: TRBD2; CDR3nt: TGCGCCAGCAGCAAAGGGACTAGCGTCAGCACAGATACGCAGTATTTT; CDR3aa: CASSKGTSVSTDTQYF
v_gene: TRBV3-1/TRBV3-2; j_gene: TRBJ1-6; abundance: few; d_gene: TRBD1; CDR3nt: TGTGCCAGCAGCTCCGGGACAGACAATTCACCCCTCCACTTT; CDR3aa: CASSSGTDNSPLHF
v_gene: TRBV11-2; j_gene: TRBJ1-2; abundance: .; d_gene: .; CDR3nt: TGTGCCAGCAGCTTAGTTGGAGGGACTAACTATGGCTACACCTTC; CDR3aa: CASSLVGGTNYGYTF
v_gene: TRBV5-4; j_gene: TRBJ2-1; abundance: .; d_gene: TRBD2; CDR3nt: TGTGCCAGCAGCTTGTCCATGGGACTAGCGGACAATGAGCAGTTCTTC; CDR3aa: CASSLSMGLADNEQFF
v_gene: TRBV6-6; j_gene: TRBJ1-4; abundance: .; d_gene: TRBD1; CDR3nt: TGTGCCAGCAGTCTCCGGACAGGGGGGACACGGACTAATGAAAAACTGTTTTTT; CDR3aa: CASSLRTGGTRTNEKLFF
v_gene: TRBV6-1; j_gene: TRBJ1-4; abundance: .; d_gene: TRBD1; CDR3nt: TGTGCCAGCAGTGATCGGGACAGGGAAGATGAAAAACTGTTTTTT; CDR3aa: CASSDRDREDEKLFF
v_gene: TRBV30; j_gene: TRBJ2-3; abundance: .; d_gene: .; CDR3nt: TGTGCCCTAACAGAGAGCACAGATACGCAGTATTTT; CDR3aa: CALTESTDTQYF
v_gene: TRBV9; j_gene: TRBJ2-7; abundance: .; d_gene: .; CDR3nt: TGTGCCAGCAGCCCCTTTGCGGGGTTCGGCTACGAGCAGTACTTC; CDR3aa: CASSPFAGFGYEQYF
v_gene: TRBV28; j_gene: TRBJ1-5; abundance: once; d_gene: .; CDR3nt: TGTGCCAGCAGTTTGGTCCACAGTAGCAATCAGCCCCAGCATTTT; CDR3aa: CASSLVHSSNQPQHF
v_gene: TRBV6-5; j_gene: TRBJ2-7; abundance: .; d_gene: TRBD1; CDR3nt: TGTGCCAGCAGTTCAGGGACAGGGCGATACGAGCAGTACTTC; CDR3aa: CASSSGTGRYEQYF